Sequencing of this TCR beta chain was carried out in a study of identical twins (dated by TCRdb to the mid-2010s). Background for the entire study: The study deep-sequenced TCR alpha and beta repertoires from monozygotic twins, unrelated adults of various ages and cord blood to test whether fetal clonotypes persist. Replicate twin experiments were performed at different times using different library preparation protocols to rule out contamination. The full study reports these points: Out-of-frame TCR alpha sharing in monozygotic twins was systematically underestimated by recombination models, whereas sharing between unrelated individuals was in agreement with the recombination models. Because the same donors could not be followed over many years, conclusions were based on cross-sectional statistical analysis. Zero-insertion analyses could be partly confounded by invariant T cells such as MAIT and iNKT, although diverse VJ usage argued against such confounding for most clonotypes. A weaker excess of twin sharing was found in beta out-of-frame sequences because the signal-to-noise ratio was lowered by fewer shared sequences. Compared with coincidental sharing between unrelated individuals, out-of-frame TCR alpha sequences shared between twins had an excess of sequences with low generation probability. Abundant cord blood beta clonotypes carried fewer insertions; young adult naive repertoires showed a weaker similar trend, while memory repertoires showed none.

The CDR3 contains 14 residues, cysteine and phenylalanine counted. Only the CDR3 DNA is retained, 42 bases long and in frame from the first base. V is cut by 3 bases and J by 3 bases, and the space between the germline ends is 10 bases. Worth noting for this clonotype: This clone's antigen is unknown. No clone much larger than this one lies a single base away; base qualities are absent.

Library construction relied on 5' RACE. The run used an Illumina HiSeq 2000. A universal primer binding site was added through template switching, and the final cDNA carried a unique molecular identifier so that TCR cDNA molecules could be counted accurately. Specific primers in the conserved constant-segment region were used to synthesize first-strand cDNA for the TCR alpha and beta chains. To control for contamination, every cDNA library was double barcoded, receiving both a SMART-Mk sample barcode and Illumina barcodes. TruSeq adapter sequences, together with Illumina sample barcodes, were added in two successive PCR steps. Sequencing of the TCR alpha and beta cDNA libraries was done on the Illumina HiSeq platform using custom primers. Per the original workflow: MiGEC processed the raw reads to extract unique molecular identifiers, while MiXCR was used to determine the CDR3 positions. Recombination models were inferred per individual with the repgenHMM and IGoR tools using an EM algorithm. The tcR package in R was used for shared clonotype analysis, with sharing normalized by the product of cloneset sizes. To study raw recombination free of thymic and clonal selection effects, out-of-frame nonproductive sequences were analyzed. The public reads were reanalyzed by TCRdb: fastp trimming at Q25, MiXCR alignment, in-frame beta chains only. Rows merge per CDR3 protein into single entries with the most common DNA and genes. TCRdb's processing, not the study's, gives the V and J calls here. The sample data list 200,000 to 300,000 distinct CDR3 sequences, and roughly 7% of these were observed just once. Roughly 3.6% of the sample belongs to the ten largest clones.

Only healthy Caucasian donors were included. The twin cohort consisted of three pairs of female monozygotic twins, all aged 18 to 29 years. Miltenyi CD45RO+ enrichment and human naive T-cell isolation kits were used to isolate memory (CD45RO+) and naive T cells from PBMC. These same records also appear under a second study, on yellow fever vaccine responses in identical twins. The second paper further reports: The T cell response to vaccination in identical twins was reported by the authors to appear partly convergent and partly personalized. Focusing on identical twins, the study followed the T cell clones that responded to the vaccine, and did so with precision.

This sequence uses TRBV12-3 or TRBV12-4 and TRBJ2-3; TRBD2 is a weak D gene call, 6 bases matching. Material: memory (CD45RO+) T cells sorted from blood. This specimen's cell subset or site label, interpreted: CD45RO+ enriched T cells. This receptor was taken from a woman aged 18-29 years in good health. The CDR3 protein: CASSFFGGTDTQYF. The base sequence is TGTGCCAGCAGTTTTTTTGGGGGGACAGATACGCAGTATTTT.